A selection of T cell receptor beta chains follows, all from one sample in a study of blood T cell repertoires in COVID-19. Generated by immunoSEQ multiplex PCR, the TCRdb table keeps only in-frame clones and is missing some. Altogether about 120,000 clones are present, almost 90% being singletons, with the ten largest covering 3.8%. Sequencing was done on a sample of peripheral blood. The receptors were gathered from a woman aged 60 to 75 with COVID-19, enrolled during active disease. Each CDR3 is given with its conserved first and last residue. Each record gives: J gene, D gene, clone size, V gene, CDR3 protein, CDR3 DNA. A D gene is named only where the DNA matches it firmly. A clone size is listed for some rows: how often the clone was seen (once, few, many), or a class if it is expanded.

J gene: TRBJ2-5
D gene: TRBD1
clone size: once
V gene: TRBV7-7
CDR3 protein: CASSLQGSEQETQYF
CDR3 DNA: TGTGCCAGCAGCCTACAGGGGTCGGAACAAGAGACCCAGTACTTC

J gene: TRBJ1-3
D gene: TRBD1
clone size: .
V gene: TRBV10-3
CDR3 protein: CAISESGGTAPIRNTIYF
CDR3 DNA: TGTGCCATCAGTGAATCAGGGGGAACAGCCCCCATCCGAAACACCATATATTTT

J gene: TRBJ1-4
D gene: TRBD1
clone size: once
V gene: TRBV11-2
CDR3 protein: CASSSGDRVWEKLFF
CDR3 DNA: TGTGCCAGCAGCTCAGGGGACAGGGTTTGGGAAAAACTGTTTTTT

J gene: TRBJ2-3
D gene: TRBD2
clone size: once
V gene: TRBV19
CDR3 protein: CASSTSGGTDTQYF
CDR3 DNA: TGTGCCTCATCGACTAGCGGGGGCACAGATACGCAGTATTTT

J gene: TRBJ2-5
D gene: TRBD2
clone size: .
V gene: TRBV5-1
CDR3 protein: CASSGPLAGQETQYF
CDR3 DNA: TGCGCCAGCAGTGGCCCACTAGCGGGGCAAGAGACCCAGTACTTC

J gene: TRBJ1-2
D gene: TRBD1
clone size: .
V gene: TRBV3-1/TRBV3-2
CDR3 protein: CASSQGQGEGHYTF
CDR3 DNA: TGTGCCAGCAGCCAAGGACAGGGTGAGGGCCACTACACCTTC

J gene: TRBJ1-4
D gene: TRBD1
clone size: .
V gene: TRBV18
CDR3 protein: CASSSYRQGAGEKLFF
CDR3 DNA: TGTGCCAGCTCAAGCTATCGACAGGGGGCAGGGGAAAAACTGTTTTTT

J gene: TRBJ1-2
D gene: TRBD1
clone size: .
V gene: TRBV6-6
CDR3 protein: CASSYVTGTDYGYTF
CDR3 DNA: TGTGCCAGCAGTTACGTTACCGGGACAGACTATGGCTACACCTTC

J gene: TRBJ2-6
D gene: TRBD1
clone size: .
V gene: TRBV29-1
CDR3 protein: CSVDFSGTAGANVPTF
CDR3 DNA: TGCAGCGTTGACTTTTCTGGGACAGCTGGGGCCAACGTCCCGACTTTC

J gene: TRBJ1-5
D gene: TRBD1
clone size: .
V gene: TRBV19
CDR3 protein: CASSIGFSRGHNQPQHF
CDR3 DNA: TGTGCCAGTAGTATTGGCTTTTCCAGGGGGCACAATCAGCCCCAGCATTTT

J gene: TRBJ2-7
D gene: .
clone size: .
V gene: TRBV20-1
CDR3 protein: CSASRPGGRTPYEQYF
CDR3 DNA: TGCAGTGCTAGTCGGCCCGGAGGACGGACCCCCTACGAGCAGTACTTC

J gene: TRBJ2-3
D gene: .
clone size: .
V gene: TRBV27
CDR3 protein: CASSSYADTQYF
CDR3 DNA: TGTGCCAGCAGTTCCTATGCAGATACGCAGTATTTT

J gene: TRBJ2-2
D gene: .
clone size: .
V gene: TRBV3-1/TRBV3-2
CDR3 protein: CASSNRHGELFF
CDR3 DNA: TGTGCCAGCAGCAACAGGCACGGGGAGCTGTTTTTT

J gene: TRBJ2-5
D gene: .
clone size: .
V gene: TRBV9
CDR3 protein: CASSVGGLQETQYF
CDR3 DNA: TGTGCCAGCAGCGTAGGGGGGCTACAAGAGACCCAGTACTTC

J gene: TRBJ2-3
D gene: TRBD2
clone size: .
V gene: TRBV4-3
CDR3 protein: CASSTRLAGVQDTQYF
CDR3 DNA: TGCGCCAGCAGCACCCGACTAGCGGGGGTACAAGATACGCAGTATTTT

J gene: TRBJ2-1
D gene: .
clone size: .
V gene: TRBV7-6
CDR3 protein: CASSARTPTPNLYNEQFF
CDR3 DNA: TGTGCCAGCAGCGCGCGGACTCCTACTCCAAACCTCTACAATGAGCAGTTCTTC

J gene: TRBJ2-1
D gene: .
clone size: .
V gene: TRBV30
CDR3 protein: CAWNAGNSYNEQFF
CDR3 DNA: TGTGCCTGGAATGCGGGGAACTCCTACAATGAGCAGTTCTTC

J gene: TRBJ1-1
D gene: TRBD1
clone size: once
V gene: TRBV27
CDR3 protein: CASSLYRDRAEAFF
CDR3 DNA: TGTGCCAGCAGTTTATATCGAGACAGGGCTGAAGCTTTCTTT

J gene: TRBJ2-1
D gene: .
clone size: few
V gene: TRBV7-9
CDR3 protein: CASSQLGGRIPPREQFF
CDR3 DNA: TGTGCCAGCAGCCAGCTGGGCGGGCGGATCCCGCCCCGGGAGCAGTTCTTC

J gene: TRBJ1-1
D gene: .
clone size: few
V gene: TRBV6-2/TRBV6-3
CDR3 protein: CASSWQTEAFF
CDR3 DNA: TGTGCCAGCAGTTGGCAGACTGAAGCTTTCTTT

J gene: TRBJ2-3
D gene: .
clone size: .
V gene: TRBV19
CDR3 protein: CASSIGPGTDTQYF
CDR3 DNA: TGTGCCAGTAGTATAGGCCCCGGTACAGATACGCAGTATTTT

J gene: TRBJ2-7
D gene: TRBD1
clone size: .
V gene: TRBV7-6
CDR3 protein: CASSSSGTGDSYEQYF
CDR3 DNA: TGTGCCAGCAGCAGTAGCGGGACAGGGGACTCCTACGAGCAGTACTTC

J gene: TRBJ2-5
D gene: TRBD2
clone size: .
V gene: TRBV7-2
CDR3 protein: CASSSTSGIQETQYF
CDR3 DNA: TGTGCCAGCAGCTCCACTAGCGGAATACAAGAGACCCAGTACTTC

J gene: TRBJ1-3
D gene: .
clone size: once
V gene: TRBV6-1
CDR3 protein: CASSDSGGLGNTIYF
CDR3 DNA: TGTGCCAGCAGTGATAGTGGGGGGTTGGGGAACACCATATATTTT

J gene: TRBJ1-4
D gene: .
clone size: .
V gene: TRBV2
CDR3 protein: CATKGVDRVNEKLFF
CDR3 DNA: TGTGCCACCAAAGGGGTAGACAGAGTTAATGAAAAACTGTTTTTT

J gene: TRBJ1-1
D gene: TRBD1
clone size: .
V gene: TRBV9
CDR3 protein: CASSPRTGGRTEAFF
CDR3 DNA: TGTGCCAGCAGCCCCAGGACAGGGGGAAGGACTGAAGCTTTCTTT

J gene: TRBJ2-5
D gene: .
clone size: .
V gene: TRBV6-1
CDR3 protein: CASSEYFRGVGETQYF
CDR3 DNA: TGTGCCAGCAGTGAATATTTCAGGGGGGTAGGGGAGACCCAGTACTTC

J gene: TRBJ1-1
D gene: TRBD1
clone size: .
V gene: TRBV18
CDR3 protein: CASSPGQANTEAFF
CDR3 DNA: TGTGCCAGCTCACCCGGACAGGCGAACACTGAAGCTTTCTTT

J gene: TRBJ1-2
D gene: TRBD1
clone size: .
V gene: TRBV7-9
CDR3 protein: CASSKPGQWDGYTF
CDR3 DNA: TGTGCCAGCAGCAAACCGGGACAGTGGGATGGCTACACCTTC

J gene: TRBJ1-6
D gene: .
clone size: .
V gene: TRBV4-3
CDR3 protein: CASSQWEGSPLHF
CDR3 DNA: TGCGCCAGCAGCCAGTGGGAGGGTTCACCCCTCCACTTT

J gene: TRBJ1-1
D gene: TRBD1
clone size: .
V gene: TRBV19
CDR3 protein: CASSSRQGNTEAFF
CDR3 DNA: TGTGCCAGTAGTAGTCGACAGGGTAACACTGAAGCTTTCTTT

J gene: TRBJ1-1
D gene: .
clone size: few
V gene: TRBV6-2/TRBV6-3
CDR3 protein: CASSLDGGNTEAFF
CDR3 DNA: TGTGCCAGCAGTTTGGACGGGGGGAACACTGAAGCTTTCTTT

J gene: TRBJ1-2
D gene: .
clone size: .
V gene: TRBV2
CDR3 protein: CASSEGGVGYTF
CDR3 DNA: TGTGCCAGCAGTGAGGGCGGGGTTGGCTACACCTTC

J gene: TRBJ2-3
D gene: .
clone size: .
V gene: TRBV24-1
CDR3 protein: CATSDQQGLTQYF
CDR3 DNA: TGTGCCACCAGTGATCAACAGGGTCTTACGCAGTATTTT

J gene: TRBJ2-1
D gene: TRBD2
clone size: .
V gene: TRBV9
CDR3 protein: CASSERDYSYNEQFF
CDR3 DNA: TGTGCCAGCAGCGAACGGGACTACAGCTACAATGAGCAGTTCTTC

J gene: TRBJ2-7
D gene: .
clone size: .
V gene: TRBV12-3/TRBV12-4
CDR3 protein: CASSLVRGREQYF
CDR3 DNA: TGTGCCAGCAGTCTAGTTCGCGGCCGCGAGCAGTACTTC

J gene: TRBJ1-2
D gene: .
clone size: .
V gene: TRBV2
CDR3 protein: CASSPGHKIQGYTF
CDR3 DNA: TGTGCCAGCAGTCCGGGACATAAGATTCAAGGCTACACCTTC

J gene: TRBJ2-3
D gene: .
clone size: few
V gene: TRBV15
CDR3 protein: CATSRRDSGTDTQYF
CDR3 DNA: TGTGCCACCAGCAGGCGGGACAGCGGCACAGATACGCAGTATTTT

J gene: TRBJ1-2
D gene: TRBD1
clone size: .
V gene: TRBV7-9
CDR3 protein: CASSLEDRGSTGYTF
CDR3 DNA: TGTGCCAGCAGCTTAGAGGACAGGGGGAGTACTGGCTACACCTTC

J gene: TRBJ1-3
D gene: .
clone size: .
V gene: TRBV10-3
CDR3 protein: CAISESGGAGNTIYF
CDR3 DNA: TGTGCCATCAGTGAGTCAGGAGGGGCTGGAAACACCATATATTTT

J gene: TRBJ1-6
D gene: TRBD1
clone size: .
V gene: TRBV19
CDR3 protein: CASTETTGGVRNSPLHF
CDR3 DNA: TGTGCCAGTACCGAAACCACAGGGGGCGTTCGGAATTCACCCCTCCACTTT

J gene: TRBJ1-1
D gene: .
clone size: few
V gene: TRBV11-3
CDR3 protein: CASSLDDRTEAFF
CDR3 DNA: TGTGCCAGCAGCTTAGATGACAGGACTGAAGCTTTCTTT

J gene: TRBJ1-2
D gene: TRBD1
clone size: .
V gene: TRBV12-3/TRBV12-4
CDR3 protein: CASRQGVDGYTF
CDR3 DNA: TGTGCCAGCAGGCAGGGGGTTGATGGCTACACCTTC

J gene: TRBJ2-5
D gene: .
clone size: .
V gene: TRBV12-3/TRBV12-4
CDR3 protein: CASSLNVEETQYF
CDR3 DNA: TGTGCCAGCAGTTTAAACGTAGAAGAGACCCAGTACTTC

J gene: TRBJ2-7
D gene: .
clone size: .
V gene: TRBV6-5
CDR3 protein: CASSYVRGAYEQYF
CDR3 DNA: TGTGCCAGCAGTTACGTCCGCGGGGCCTACGAGCAGTACTTC

J gene: TRBJ2-3
D gene: .
clone size: .
V gene: TRBV7-9
CDR3 protein: CASSHWTESTDTQYF
CDR3 DNA: TGTGCCAGCAGCCACTGGACAGAGAGCACAGATACGCAGTATTTT

J gene: TRBJ1-1
D gene: TRBD1
clone size: .
V gene: TRBV19
CDR3 protein: CASSTGQGVHTEAFF
CDR3 DNA: TGTGCCAGTAGTACCGGACAGGGGGTTCACACTGAAGCTTTCTTT

J gene: TRBJ2-6
D gene: .
clone size: .
V gene: TRBV5-1
CDR3 protein: CASSFLQFSGANVLTF
CDR3 DNA: TGCGCCAGCAGCTTTCTACAGTTCTCTGGGGCCAACGTCCTGACTTTC

J gene: TRBJ2-7
D gene: .
clone size: .
V gene: TRBV21-1
CDR3 protein: CASSMGVRGDYEQYF
CDR3 DNA: TGTGCCAGCAGCATGGGGGTCAGGGGGGACTACGAGCAGTACTTC

J gene: TRBJ2-7
D gene: TRBD1
clone size: .
V gene: TRBV24-1
CDR3 protein: CATSDLRQGGEQYF
CDR3 DNA: TGTGCCACCAGTGATTTAAGACAGGGCGGCGAGCAGTACTTC

J gene: TRBJ2-2
D gene: .
clone size: few
V gene: TRBV2
CDR3 protein: CASSDRVGTGELFF
CDR3 DNA: TGTGCCAGCAGTGACAGGGTGGGAACCGGGGAGCTGTTTTTT

J gene: TRBJ1-5
D gene: TRBD1
clone size: .
V gene: TRBV27
CDR3 protein: CASSLGTGGYGNQPQHF
CDR3 DNA: TGTGCCAGCAGTTTAGGGACAGGGGGCTATGGAAATCAGCCCCAGCATTTT

J gene: TRBJ2-5
D gene: .
clone size: .
V gene: TRBV10-3
CDR3 protein: CAIGPQFQETQYF
CDR3 DNA: TGTGCCATCGGTCCACAGTTCCAAGAGACCCAGTACTTC

J gene: TRBJ2-2
D gene: TRBD2
clone size: few
V gene: TRBV6-2/TRBV6-3
CDR3 protein: CASSTLAGGINTGELFF
CDR3 DNA: TGTGCCAGCAGTACGCTAGCGGGGGGAATCAACACCGGGGAGCTGTTTTTT

J gene: TRBJ1-5
D gene: .
clone size: .
V gene: TRBV7-2
CDR3 protein: CASSLEGRGGNQPQHF
CDR3 DNA: TGTGCCAGCAGCTTAGAGGGGAGGGGGGGCAATCAGCCCCAGCATTTT

J gene: TRBJ1-2
D gene: .
clone size: .
V gene: TRBV21-1
CDR3 protein: CASSKTGTGYGYTF
CDR3 DNA: TGTGCCAGCAGCAAAACCGGGACAGGCTATGGCTACACCTTC

J gene: TRBJ2-3
D gene: .
clone size: .
V gene: TRBV4-3
CDR3 protein: CASSQAERDGADTQYF
CDR3 DNA: TGCGCCAGCAGCCAGGCCGAGAGGGATGGGGCAGATACGCAGTATTTT

J gene: TRBJ2-1
D gene: TRBD2
clone size: .
V gene: TRBV2
CDR3 protein: CASWRGGVDEQFF
CDR3 DNA: TGTGCCAGCTGGCGGGGGGGCGTCGATGAGCAGTTCTTC

J gene: TRBJ2-7
D gene: TRBD1
clone size: .
V gene: TRBV12-5
CDR3 protein: CASGPQDRAYEQYF
CDR3 DNA: TGTGCTAGTGGTCCCCAGGACAGGGCCTACGAGCAGTACTTC